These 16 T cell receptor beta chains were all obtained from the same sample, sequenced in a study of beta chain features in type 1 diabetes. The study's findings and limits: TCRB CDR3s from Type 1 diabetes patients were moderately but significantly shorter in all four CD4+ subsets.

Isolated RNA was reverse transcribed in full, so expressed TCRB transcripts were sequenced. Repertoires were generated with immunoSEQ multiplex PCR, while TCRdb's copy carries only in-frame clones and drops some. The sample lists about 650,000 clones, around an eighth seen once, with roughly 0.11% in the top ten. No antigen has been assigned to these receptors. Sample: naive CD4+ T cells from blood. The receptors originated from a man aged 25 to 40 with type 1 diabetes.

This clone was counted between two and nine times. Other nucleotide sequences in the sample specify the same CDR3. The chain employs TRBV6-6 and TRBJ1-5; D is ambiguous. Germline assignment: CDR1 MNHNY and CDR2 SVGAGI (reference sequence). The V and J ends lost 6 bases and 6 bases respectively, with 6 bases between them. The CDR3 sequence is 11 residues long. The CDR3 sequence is CASSPGQPQHF. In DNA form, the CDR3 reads TGTGCCAGCAGCCCTGGTCAGCCCCAGCATTTT.

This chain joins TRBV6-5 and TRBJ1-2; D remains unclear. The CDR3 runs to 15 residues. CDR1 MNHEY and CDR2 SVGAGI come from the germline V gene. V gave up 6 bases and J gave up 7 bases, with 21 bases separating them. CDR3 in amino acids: CASSLLSWADGGYTF. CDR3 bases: TGTGCCAGCAGCCTCCTGTCCTGGGCGGATGGTGGCTACACCTTC.

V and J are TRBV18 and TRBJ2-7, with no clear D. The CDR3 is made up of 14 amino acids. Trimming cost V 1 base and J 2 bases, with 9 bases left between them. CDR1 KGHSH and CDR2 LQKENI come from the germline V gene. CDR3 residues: CASSPQDPTYEQYF. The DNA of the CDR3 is TGTGCCAGCTCACCACAGGACCCTACCTACGAGCAGTACTTC.

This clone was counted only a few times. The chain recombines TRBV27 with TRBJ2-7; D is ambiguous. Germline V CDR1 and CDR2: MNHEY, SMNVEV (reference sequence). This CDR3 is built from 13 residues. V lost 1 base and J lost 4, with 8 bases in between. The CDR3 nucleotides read TGTGCCAGCAGTTTATTTCCCAGTTACGAGCAGTACTTC. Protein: CASSLFPSYEQYF.

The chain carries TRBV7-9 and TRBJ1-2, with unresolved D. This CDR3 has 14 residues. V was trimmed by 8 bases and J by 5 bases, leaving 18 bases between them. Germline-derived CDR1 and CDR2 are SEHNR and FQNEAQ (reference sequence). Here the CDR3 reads CASDLTEALYGYTF. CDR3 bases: TGTGCCAGCGACCTTACCGAGGCCTTATATGGCTACACCTTC.

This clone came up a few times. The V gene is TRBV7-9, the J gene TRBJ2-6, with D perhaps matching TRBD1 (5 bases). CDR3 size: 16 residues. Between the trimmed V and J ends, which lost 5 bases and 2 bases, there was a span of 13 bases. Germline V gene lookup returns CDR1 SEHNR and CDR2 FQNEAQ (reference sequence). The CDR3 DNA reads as TGTGCCAGCAGCCATCTCGCAGGGCCTGGGGCCAACGTCCTGACTTTC. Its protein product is CASSHLAGPGANVLTF.

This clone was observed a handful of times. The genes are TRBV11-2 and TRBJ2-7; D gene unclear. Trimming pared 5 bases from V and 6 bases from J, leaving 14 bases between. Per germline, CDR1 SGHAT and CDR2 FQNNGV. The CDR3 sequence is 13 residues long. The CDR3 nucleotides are TGTGCCAGCAGCCCCCTCGGCCTGCTCGAGCAGTACTTC. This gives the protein CASSPLGLLEQYF.

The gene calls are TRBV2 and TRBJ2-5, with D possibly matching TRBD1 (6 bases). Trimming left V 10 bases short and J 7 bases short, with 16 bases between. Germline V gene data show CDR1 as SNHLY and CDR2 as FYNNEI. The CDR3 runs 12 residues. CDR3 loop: CATNRDLGTQYF. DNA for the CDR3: TGTGCCACCAACAGGGATCTTGGGACCCAGTACTTC.

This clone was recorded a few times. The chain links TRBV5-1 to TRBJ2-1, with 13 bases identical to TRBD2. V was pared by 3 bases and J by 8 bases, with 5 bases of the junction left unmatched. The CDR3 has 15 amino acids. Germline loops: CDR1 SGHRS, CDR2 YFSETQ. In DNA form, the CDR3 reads TGCGCCAGCAGCTCTGGACTAGCGGGGGTCGATGAGCAGTTCTTC. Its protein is CASSSGLAGVDEQFF.

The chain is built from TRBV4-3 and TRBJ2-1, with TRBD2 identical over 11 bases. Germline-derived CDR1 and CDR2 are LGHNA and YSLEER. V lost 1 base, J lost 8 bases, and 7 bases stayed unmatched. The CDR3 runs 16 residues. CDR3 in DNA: TGCGCCAGCAGCCAAGTAGCGGGGGGGCCTAGGGATGAGCAGTTCTTC. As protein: CASSQVAGGPRDEQFF.

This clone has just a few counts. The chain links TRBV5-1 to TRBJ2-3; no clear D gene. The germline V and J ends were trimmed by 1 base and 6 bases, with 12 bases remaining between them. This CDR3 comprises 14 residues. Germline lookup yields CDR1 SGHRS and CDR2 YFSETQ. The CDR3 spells CASSLRANADTQYF. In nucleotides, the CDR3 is TGCGCCAGCAGCTTGCGGGCAAACGCGGATACGCAGTATTTT.

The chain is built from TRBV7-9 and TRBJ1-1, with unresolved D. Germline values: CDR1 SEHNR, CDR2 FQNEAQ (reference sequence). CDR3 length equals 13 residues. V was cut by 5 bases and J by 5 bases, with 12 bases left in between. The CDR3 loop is CASSPLARTEAFF. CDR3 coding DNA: TGTGCCAGCAGCCCATTAGCGAGGACTGAAGCTTTCTTT.

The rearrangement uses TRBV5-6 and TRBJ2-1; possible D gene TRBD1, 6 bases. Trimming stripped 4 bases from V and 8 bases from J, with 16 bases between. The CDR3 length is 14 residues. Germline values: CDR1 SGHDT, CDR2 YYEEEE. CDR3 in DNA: TGTGCCAGCAGCCTACAGGGATCCAGGGATGAGCAGTTCTTC. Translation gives CASSLQGSRDEQFF.

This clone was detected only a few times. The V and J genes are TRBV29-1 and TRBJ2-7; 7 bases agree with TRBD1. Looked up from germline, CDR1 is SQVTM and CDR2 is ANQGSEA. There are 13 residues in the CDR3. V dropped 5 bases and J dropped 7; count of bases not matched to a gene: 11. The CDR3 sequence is CSVRDPNRGEQYF. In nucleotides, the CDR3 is TGCAGCGTTAGGGATCCCAACAGGGGAGAGCAGTACTTC.

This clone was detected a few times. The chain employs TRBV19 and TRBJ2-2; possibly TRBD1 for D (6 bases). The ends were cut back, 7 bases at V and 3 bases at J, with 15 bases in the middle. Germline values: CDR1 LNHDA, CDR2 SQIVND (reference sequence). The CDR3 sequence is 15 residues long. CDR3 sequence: CASTQGQLHTGELFF. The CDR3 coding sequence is TGTGCCAGTACTCAGGGGCAGCTCCACACCGGGGAGCTGTTTTTT.

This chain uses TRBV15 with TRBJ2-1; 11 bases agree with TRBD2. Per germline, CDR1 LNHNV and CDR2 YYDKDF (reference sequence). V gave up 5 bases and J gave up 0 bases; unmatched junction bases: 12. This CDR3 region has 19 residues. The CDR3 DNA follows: TGTGCCACCAGCTCACTAGCGGGGGCACCGGCGAGCTCCTACAATGAGCAGTTCTTC. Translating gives CATSSLAGAPASSYNEQFF.